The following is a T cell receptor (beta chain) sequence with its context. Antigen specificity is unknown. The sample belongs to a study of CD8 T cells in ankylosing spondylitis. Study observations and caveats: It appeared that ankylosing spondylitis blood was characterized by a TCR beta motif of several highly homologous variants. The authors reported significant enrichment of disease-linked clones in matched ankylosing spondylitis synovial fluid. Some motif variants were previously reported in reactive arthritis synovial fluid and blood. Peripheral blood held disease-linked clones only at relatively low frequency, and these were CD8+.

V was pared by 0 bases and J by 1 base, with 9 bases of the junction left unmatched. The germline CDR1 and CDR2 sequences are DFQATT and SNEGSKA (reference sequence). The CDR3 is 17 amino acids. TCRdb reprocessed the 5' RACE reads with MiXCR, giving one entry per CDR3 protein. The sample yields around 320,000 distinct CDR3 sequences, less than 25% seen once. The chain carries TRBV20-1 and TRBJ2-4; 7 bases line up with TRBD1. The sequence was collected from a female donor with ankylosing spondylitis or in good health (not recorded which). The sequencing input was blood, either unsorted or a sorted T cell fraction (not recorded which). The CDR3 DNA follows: TGCAGTGCTAGAGATCTTAAGGGGGCAGCGGCCAAAAACATTCAGTACTTC. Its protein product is CSARDLKGAAAKNIQYF.